This T cell receptor (beta chain) was captured in a study of blood T cells in healthy people across ages (dated by TCRdb to about 2015). About the full investigation: In model experiments, roughly one uniquely barcoded TCR beta cDNA molecule per two T cells was captured by template switching. Using deep sequencing normalized with unique cDNA molecular identifiers, the study measured how TCR beta repertoire diversity changes with age. The donors were split into four age groups: young (average roughly 15 years), middle-aged (roughly 42), aged (over 55) and long-lived (roughly 86). To avoid experimental bias, donors of different ages were randomly spread across the sequencing lanes. Using the same blood draw, the study looked at two additional independent replicas of 1 million unique cDNA reads for two donors, one aged 18 to 30 and the other aged 80 or older.

Systemically healthy Caucasian individuals from Russia, 39 in total and aged roughly 6 to 95 years, were included as donors. Ten milliliters of peripheral blood were drawn from each donor into EDTA-treated Vacutainer tubes. PBMCs were isolated by Ficoll-Paque density-gradient centrifugation, with at least 6.5 million obtained per sample. Total RNA, at least 6 micrograms per sample, was extracted from PBMCs with Trizol reagent. For every donor, an aliquot of PBMCs went through flow cytometry to measure the percentages of naive CD45RAhigh/CD27high T cells. V and J lose 4 bases and 6 bases, and a span of 12 bases separates them. CDR1 and CDR2 are read off the germline V gene as ENHRY and SYGVKD. Including cysteine and phenylalanine, the CDR3 has 13 amino acids. The only DNA kept is the CDR3, 39 bases in frame from the first base. Results and caveats for the whole study, not just this receptor: Compared with the aged group, the long-lived group had more naive CD4+ T cells, fewer expanded clones and increased TCR diversity, a pattern suggesting age selection. Because the CMV infection status of the donors was unknown, age-related changes in expanded clonotypes may potentially have been confounded. Conclusive comparison of naive and antigen-experienced compartments was prevented by the profiling of bulk unsorted PBMCs. Observed TCR beta diversity per million T cells fell roughly linearly with age, and a significant reduction was already apparent by age about 36. Total diversity estimates from one million sequenced T cells were considered lower bounds and underestimates. A strong correlation was found between observed TCR beta diversity and the percentage of naive T cells measured by flow cytometry.

Regarding this clonotype: It has no known antigen specificity. Within one base of it there is no much larger clone, and no base qualities were kept.

Library preparation was by 5' RACE. These reads were obtained on an Illumina HiSeq 2500. A second 7 to 11 cycle PCR used a sample-barcoded 5' primer and a J-beta primer mix. Each TCR beta cDNA molecule received a unique molecular identifier from a template-switch 5' adaptor carrying 12 random nucleotides. Each sample yielded at least 2.5 million CDR3-containing paired-end reads. The Mint cDNA synthesis kit, primed by a TRBC-specific oligonucleotide, was used to synthesize first-strand cDNA from all RNA. Following uracil-DNA glycosylase treatment, a first 18-cycle PCR with universal primers M1SS and BC2_uni_R was performed on all cDNA. The study's own analysis went as follows. For normalization, 1 million high-quality reads were randomly selected from each sample, with every read carrying a distinct molecular identifier. Reads with shared molecular identifiers were discarded instead of being binned into consensus sequences. CDR3 identification, clonotype clustering and error correction used MiTCR with a Q25 quality threshold and the strictest error-elimination algorithm. A nonparametric unseen species model with Euler transformation was used to estimate a lower bound on total TCR beta diversity. TCRdb trimmed the raw reads at Q25, called clones with MiXCR and kept productive beta chains. Rows matching on CDR3 protein sequence are summarized as one entry with the most common DNA and genes. TCRdb's processing, not the authors', yielded these V and J calls. Counted in this sample were around 990,000 distinct CDR3 sequences; roughly two fifths of them appeared once. In total, the top ten clones hold around 13% of the sample.

This sequence was found in a man aged 18 to 30 in good health. The source material was blood. The chain uses TRBV10-3 and TRBJ1-2; a weak D assignment points to TRBD1 (6 bases agree). The DNA reads as follows: TGTGCCATCAGTGGAGGCCAGGGGAATGGCTACACCTTC. Translated, this is CAISGGQGNGYTF.